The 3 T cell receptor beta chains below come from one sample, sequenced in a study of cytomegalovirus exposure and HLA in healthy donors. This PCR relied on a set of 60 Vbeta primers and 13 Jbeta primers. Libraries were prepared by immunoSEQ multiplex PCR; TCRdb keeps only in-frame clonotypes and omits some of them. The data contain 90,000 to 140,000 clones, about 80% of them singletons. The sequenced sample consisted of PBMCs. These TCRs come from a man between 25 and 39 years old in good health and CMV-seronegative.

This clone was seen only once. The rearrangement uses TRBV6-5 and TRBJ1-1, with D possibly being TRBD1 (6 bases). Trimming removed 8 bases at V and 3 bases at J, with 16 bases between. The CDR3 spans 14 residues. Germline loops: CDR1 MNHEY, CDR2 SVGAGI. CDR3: CASGLAGGDTEAFF. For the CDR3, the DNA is TGTGCCAGCGGACTAGCGGGGGGCGACACTGAAGCTTTCTTT.

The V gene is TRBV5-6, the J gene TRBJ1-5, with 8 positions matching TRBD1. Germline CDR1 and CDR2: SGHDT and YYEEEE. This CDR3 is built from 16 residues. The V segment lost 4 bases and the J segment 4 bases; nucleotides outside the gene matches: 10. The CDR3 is CASSLFDRGNNQPQHF. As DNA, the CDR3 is TGTGCCAGCAGCCTTTTCGACAGGGGCAATAATCAGCCCCAGCATTTT.

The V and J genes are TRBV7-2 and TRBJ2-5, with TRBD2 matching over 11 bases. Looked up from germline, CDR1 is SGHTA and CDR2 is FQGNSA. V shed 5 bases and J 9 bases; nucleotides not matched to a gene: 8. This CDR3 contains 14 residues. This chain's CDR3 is CASSPGLADRPQYF. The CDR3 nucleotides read TGTGCCAGCAGCCCGGGACTAGCGGACAGGCCCCAGTACTTC.